This T cell receptor (beta chain) was found in a study of tumor-infiltrating lymphocytes in primary liver carcinoma (dated by TCRdb to 2015 to 2018). At the level of the whole study: Of the five patients, three men and two women aged 30 to 69 years, four had hepatocellular carcinoma and one had combined HCC and intrahepatic cholangiocarcinoma. The five patients had tumors staged T1-T3 N0M0, with maximum diameters ranging from about 4.2 to 11 cm. Samples yielded roughly 3.5 to 7.13 million productive TCRbeta reads; read depth did not differ significantly between tissue types. TCRbeta repertoire sequencing, expression microarrays and whole-exome sequencing were combined in the study across five regions of each liver tumor, with adjacent normal tissue and blood also included. A total of 35 or so specimens from 5 patients underwent TCRbeta repertoire sequencing, comprising approximately 25 tumor regions, 5 adjacent noncancerous liver tissues and 5 peripheral blood samples. High reproducibility was observed for the technical replicate repertoires, with mean shared-clone rates approximately 0.9 and correlation coefficients above 0.95. Overall results and qualifications from the work: Repertoire overlap was found to be higher between tumor regions (mean around 35%) than between tumor-adjacent (around 17%) or tumor-blood (about 15%) pairs, consistent with antigen-driven expansion. Because sequencing covered only the TCR beta chain and unpaired alpha chains were not captured, true repertoire diversity is likely underestimated. The top 250 clones made up a significantly larger repertoire fraction in tumors than in blood (p = 0.039). Comparison of CD4+ and CD8+ T cell repertoires was precluded by the use of bulk unsorted samples. With just a few patients in the study, the authors point out that the findings should be validated in a larger study.

Using a constant-region primer and ProtoScript II reverse transcriptase, TCRbeta-specific cDNA was reverse-transcribed from approximately 0.5 ug total RNA. Construction of the TCRbeta libraries relied on three nested rounds of multiplex PCR, following a slightly modified ARM-PCR procedure. The first two PCR rounds used multiplex TRBV1-TRBV30 forward primers with a Cbeta reverse primer, each for roughly 10 cycles. A final 25-cycle PCR with Deep VentR polymerase added sample barcodes and Illumina adapters. Before sequencing, amplicons of 200-500 bp were purified from gel using a QIAquick gel extraction kit. The TCRbeta amplicons were sequenced with 250-bp paired-end reads on an Illumina HiSeq 2500. Per the original workflow: Reads were quality-trimmed with Trimmomatic v0.33, and paired reads were merged with FLASH v1.2.11 to recover full CDR3 sequences. V, D and J germline segments were assigned to the rearranged TCRbeta sequences using MiGEC v1.2.1b. VDJtools v1.0.0 computed clonotype statistics and Shannon-Wiener diversity indices. To reduce sampling bias, subsequent analyses other than the diversity analysis used only the 250 most abundant clonotypes in each sample. The public reads were reanalyzed by TCRdb: fastp trimming at Q25, MiXCR alignment, in-frame beta chains only. Rows with one shared CDR3 protein collapse into an entry with the most common genes and DNA. These V and J calls derive from TCRdb rather than the authors' analysis. Within this sample are tens of thousands of distinct CDR3 sequences, with 75% of them counted one time only. Jointly, the top ten make up more than 30% of the sample.

Without any cell sorting, total RNA and DNA were extracted together from roughly 21-30 mg of bulk tissue using the AllPrep DNA/RNA mini kit. Between late 2015 and early 2016, a handful of patients in China with histopathologically diagnosed primary liver carcinoma had surgical resection. At the time of sampling, the patients were treatment-naive and had chronic HBV infection. Each fresh piece of tumor and adjacent tissue was cut in two, with one half stored in RNAlater at -80 degrees C and the other half sent for histology. From the cysteine through the phenylalanine, the CDR3 covers 14 amino acids. Of all the DNA, just the CDR3 is kept, 42 bases in frame from base 1. According to the germline V gene (reference sequence), CDR1 reads SEHNR and CDR2 reads FQNEAQ. To note about this clonotype: Its antigen is currently not known. The junction differs from germline at one of its ends, possibly a read error.

The specimen sequenced was tumor-adjacent normal liver tissue. This sequence uses TRBV7-9 and TRBJ2-1; TRBD2 matches 8 bases in the middle. The receptor was isolated from a man aged 40-55 years with primary liver carcinoma and hepatitis B virus infection. The CDR3 sequence is CASSLAEAGVEQFF. The nucleotide sequence reads as follows: TGTGCCAGTAGCTTAGCGGAAGCGGGGGTTGAGCAGTTCTTC.